This T cell receptor beta chain is drawn from a study of control samples from healthy donors and cancer patients. Trimming shortened V by 4 bases and J by 7 bases, and 14 bases separated the two germline ends. This CDR3 comprises 13 residues. The germline V gene has CDR1 MNHEY and CDR2 SMNVEV (reference sequence). This table comes from immunoSEQ multiplex PCR, and its TCRdb copy is limited to in-frame clones, with some not included. The sample includes some 130,000 clones, more than 70% seen only once; the top ten take 3.4%. Only a few counts were recorded for this clone. The source is a man aged 35 to 55 in good health. The rearrangement joins TRBV27 to TRBJ2-7; D perhaps matches TRBD1 (5 bases). The source material was blood. CDR3 DNA: TGTGCCAGCAGTTCGTTCAGGGATCGGGAGCAGTACTTC. The encoded protein is CASSSFRDREQYF.